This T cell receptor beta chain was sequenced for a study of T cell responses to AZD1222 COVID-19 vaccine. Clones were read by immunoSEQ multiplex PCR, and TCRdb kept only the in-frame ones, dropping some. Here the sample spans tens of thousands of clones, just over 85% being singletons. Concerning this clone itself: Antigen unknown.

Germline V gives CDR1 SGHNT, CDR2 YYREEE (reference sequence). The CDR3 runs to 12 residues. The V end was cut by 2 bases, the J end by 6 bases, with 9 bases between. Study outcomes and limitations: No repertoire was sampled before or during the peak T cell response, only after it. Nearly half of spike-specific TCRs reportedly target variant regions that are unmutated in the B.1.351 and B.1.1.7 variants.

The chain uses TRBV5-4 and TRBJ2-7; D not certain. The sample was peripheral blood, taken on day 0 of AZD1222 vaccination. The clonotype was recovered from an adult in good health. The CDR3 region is CASSFEGIEQYF. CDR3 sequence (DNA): TGTGCCAGCAGCTTCGAAGGGATCGAGCAGTACTTC. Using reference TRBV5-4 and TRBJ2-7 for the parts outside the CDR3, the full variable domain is ETGVTQSPTHLIKTRGQQVTLRCSSQSGHNTVSWYQQALGQGPQFIFQYYREEENGRGNFPPRFSGLQFPNYSSELNVNALELDDSALYLCASSFEGIEQYFGPGTRLTVT.